A single TCR beta chain is shown here with its context. The antigen is not known. The CDR3 runs to 16 residues. Germline V lookup: CDR1 SGHTA, CDR2 FQGNSA. Phenotypically, naive CD8+ T cells corresponded to CD45RO-CCR7+CD27+CD95-. cDNA libraries for TRB were generated by 5' RACE incorporating UMI labels. TCRdb reprocessed the 5' RACE reads, with one entry per CDR3 protein and no DNA. The listing records over 100,000 distinct CDR3 sequences. This sample was taken from a study of CXCR3-negative and CXCR3-positive naive CD8 T cells. Study context: Summed over all libraries, TRB reads came to some 130 million, with about 1.5 +/- 0.3 million per library.

The study, taken as a whole, reports: Memory CD8+ cells showed much lower diversity, while both naive subsets displayed comparably high diversity. More hydrophobic TRB CDR3s were found in CXCR3-positive naive cells than in CXCR3-negative naive cells.

V usage is TRBV7-2 and J usage is TRBJ1-1. This clonotype originated in a human donor in good health. Some clones in this sample may be carry-over from other donors' samples. The sample was naive CXCR3- CD8+ T cells from blood. Subset: CD45RO-CCR7+CD27+CD95- naive CD8+ T cells lacking CXCR3 (TNR3-). CDR3 sequence reads: CASSLSRHVMNTEAFF.